What follows are 7 T cell receptor beta chains derived from one specimen sequenced in a study of blood T cell repertoires in COVID-19. Sequencing was performed with immunoSEQ multiplex PCR; in TCRdb, only in-frame clones are kept and a portion is missing. The repertoire holds around 78,000 clones, with about nine tenths as singletons. Sample: peripheral blood. These receptors were obtained from a woman in her sixties with acute or convalescent COVID-19.

The chain is built from TRBV19 and TRBJ2-1; TRBD2 might be the D (6 bases). The CDR3 has 15 amino acids. Germline V lookup: CDR1 LNHDA, CDR2 SQIVND (reference sequence). Trimming shortened V by 3 bases and J by 4 bases, and 13 bases separated the two germline ends. CDR3 coding DNA: TGTGCCAGTAGTATTTCCGGGAGCCCTTACAATGAGCAGTTCTTC. Translating gives CASSISGSPYNEQFF.

The chain uses TRBV7-2 and TRBJ1-3; D may be TRBD1 (5 bases). With 11 bases removed from V and 0 bases from J, the gap between germline ends came to 11 bases. The CDR3 has 13 amino acids. Germline CDR1 SGHTA, CDR2 FQGNSA. CDR3 in amino acids: CASGLNSGNTIYF. The CDR3 DNA sequence: TGTGCCTCGGGACTGAACTCTGGAAACACCATATATTTT. Variable domain in full (rest from reference TRBV7-2 and TRBJ1-3): GAGVSQSPSNKVTEKGKDVELRCDPISGHTALYWYRQSLGQGLEFLIYFQGNSAPDKSGLPSDRFSAERTGGSVSTLTIQRTQQEDSAVYLCASGLNSGNTIYFGEGSWLTVV.

This clone occurred once. This chain uses TRBV4-3 with TRBJ1-3, with 8 bases that match TRBD1. V lost 1 base to trimming and J lost 7 bases; unmatched junction nucleotides: 6. Germline CDR1 LGHNA, CDR2 YSLEER. The CDR3 loop spans 15 amino acids. The CDR3 bases are TGCGCCAGCAGCCAAGGGACAGGGACGGGGAACACCATATATTTT. Translating it yields CASSQGTGTGNTIYF.

The chain combines TRBV2 with TRBJ2-7, with 7 positions matching TRBD1. J gave up 4 bases and V 1 base, and 4 bases lay outside the gene matches. The germline V gene has CDR1 SNHLY and CDR2 FYNNEI. The CDR3 is 14 residues long. Written as DNA, the CDR3 is TGTGCCAGCAGTGAAGGCACAGGGGTATACGAGCAGTACTTC. Its protein is CASSEGTGVYEQYF.

The CDR3 DNA reads TGTGCCAGCAGGCCCACGGGGGAGGGTTACGAGCAGTACTTC. Translating gives CASRPTGEGYEQYF. The chain links TRBV28 to TRBJ2-7; 7 bases are shared with TRBD2. With 6 bases clipped from V and 4 bases from J, the junction kept 9 bases outside the gene matches. Germline CDR1 and CDR2: MDHEN and SYDVKM. This CDR3 comprises 14 residues.

The chain uses TRBV10-3 and TRBJ1-4; perhaps TRBD1 as D (5 bases). CDR1 ENHRY and CDR2 SYGVKD come from the germline V gene. The CDR3 sequence is 16 residues long. The V and J ends lost 0 bases and 7 bases respectively, with 15 bases between them. The DNA of the CDR3 is TGTGCCATCAGTGAGTCCCTTTCAGGGCCCCCTGAAAAACTGTTTTTT. This codes for CAISESLSGPPEKLFF.

The rearrangement links TRBV18 to TRBJ1-3; weak D call: TRBD1 (6 bases). The CDR3 length is 17 residues. Per the germline V gene, CDR1 is KGHSH and CDR2 is LQKENI. V lost 3 bases and J lost 1, with 16 bases in between. The CDR3 sequence is CASSPARGGWSGNTIYF. The CDR3, as DNA: TGTGCCAGCTCACCCGCCAGAGGGGGTTGGTCTGGAAACACCATATATTTT.